This entry describes one T cell receptor (beta chain). The sample is drawn from a study of siplizumab effects on memory and regulatory T cells. The protocol was immunoSEQ multiplex PCR, while the TCRdb copy is restricted to in-frame clones and leaves out a portion. The table lists more than 95,000 clones, approximately 94% of them singletons. The sample taken for sequencing was CD4+ T cells sorted from blood. The clonotype was recovered from a human donor in good health.

The CDR3 bases are TGTGCCTGGTCCACAGGGAATCGGCAGTACTTC. It specifies CAWSTGNRQYF. V is TRBV30 and J is TRBJ2-7; D might be TRBD1 (6 bases). Germline lookup yields CDR1 GTSNPN and CDR2 SVGIG (reference sequence). The ends were cut back, 5 bases at V and 9 bases at J, with 14 bases in the middle. The CDR3 covers 11 residues.